This T cell receptor beta chain was observed in a study of blood T cells in healthy people across ages (dated by TCRdb to 2015 to 2017). General notes on the study: In model experiments, template switching captured about one uniquely barcoded TCR beta cDNA molecule for every two T cells. Using the same blood draw, the study looked at two additional independent replicas of 1 million unique cDNA reads for two donors, one aged 18 to 30 and the other aged 80 or older. The donors were divided into four age groups: young (average roughly 15 years), middle-aged (around 41), aged (about 60) and long-lived (82). Using deep sequencing normalized with unique cDNA molecular identifiers, the study measured how TCR beta repertoire diversity changes with age. Donors of different ages were randomly distributed across sequencing lanes to avoid experimental bias. Study-wide conclusions, independent of this receptor: The percentage of naive T cells measured by flow cytometry correlated strongly with observed TCR beta diversity. Total diversity estimates from one million sequenced T cells were considered lower bounds and underestimates. Observed TCR beta diversity per million T cells fell roughly linearly with age, and a significant reduction was already apparent by age around 40. Donor CMV infection status was unknown, potentially confounding age-related changes in expanded clonotypes. Compared with the aged group, more naive CD4+ T cells, fewer expanded clones and increased TCR diversity were shown by the long-lived group, suggesting age selection. Bulk unsorted PBMC profiling prevented conclusive comparison of naive and antigen-experienced compartments.

The approximately 40 donors, aged about 6 to 90 years, were systemically healthy Caucasian individuals from Russia. Each donor gave about 9.7 milliliters of peripheral blood, drawn into EDTA-treated Vacutainer tubes. Ficoll-Paque density-gradient centrifugation was used to isolate PBMCs, with at least 7 million obtained per sample. Trizol reagent was used to extract total RNA from PBMCs, with at least 5 micrograms per sample. For every donor, flow cytometry on a PBMC aliquot measured the percentage of naive CD45RAhigh/CD27high T cells. The method was 5' RACE. TCRdb lists the instrument as Illumina HiSeq 2500. A second PCR of about 6 to 11 cycles was performed with a sample-barcoded 5' primer and a J-beta primer mix. A template-switch 5' adaptor carrying 12 random nucleotides introduced a unique molecular identifier onto each TCR beta cDNA molecule. Each sample yielded at least 3 million CDR3-containing paired-end reads. First-strand cDNA was synthesized from all RNA with the Mint cDNA synthesis kit, primed by a TRBC-specific oligonucleotide. After uracil-DNA glycosylase treatment, a first 18-cycle PCR used universal primers M1SS and BC2_uni_R on all cDNA. In the authors' own workflow: For normalization, 1 million high-quality reads were randomly selected from each sample, with every read carrying a distinct molecular identifier. Instead of being binned into consensus sequences, reads with shared molecular identifiers were discarded. MiTCR, set to a Q25 quality threshold and the strictest error-elimination algorithm, was used for CDR3 identification, clonotype clustering and error correction. A nonparametric unseen species model using Euler transformation provided a lower-bound estimate of total TCR beta diversity. The public reads were reprocessed in TCRdb via fastp at Q25 and MiXCR, keeping in-frame beta chains. Each entry merges the rows of one CDR3 protein and shows their most common DNA and genes. The V and J calls here are based on TCRdb, not the publication. Across this sample there are hundreds of thousands of distinct CDR3 sequences, with roughly 60% seen only once. The ten most abundant clones make up about 20% of the sample.

This clonotype has just a few counts. It has no known antigen specificity. The input lacks base qualities; no much larger clone sits a single base away. The sequenced sample was blood. The origin of this receptor is a man aged 25-45 years in good health.

The nucleotides read TGTGCCTGGAGCGACCTTCCTGTGAACACTGAAGCTTTCTTT. This encodes CAWSDLPVNTEAFF. Here the chain combines TRBV30 and TRBJ1-1, with the D gene too uncertain to name. Spanning cysteine to phenylalanine, the CDR3 consists of 14 amino acids. CDR3 DNA only is kept here, 42 bases in frame from base 1. V and J are truncated by 3 bases and 0 bases respectively, leaving an intervening sequence of 11 bases. The germline V gene (reference sequence) specifies GTSNPN as CDR1 and SVGIG as CDR2. Reference TRBV30 and TRBJ1-1 proteins supply the regions before and after the CDR3; the full variable domain is: SQTIHQWPATLVQPVGSPLSLECTVEGTSNPNLYWYRQAAGRGLQLLFYSVGIGQISSEVPQNLSASRPQDRQFILSSKKLLLSDSGFYLCAWSDLPVNTEAFFGQGTRLTVV.